These 17 T cell receptor beta chains were all obtained from the same sample, sequenced in a study of CD8+CD57+ T cells in acquired aplastic anemia (dated by TCRdb to between 2017 and 2018). TCRdb names Illumina HiSeq 2000 as the instrument used. TCR beta VDJ combination and CDR3 sequence profiling used genomic DNA as the template. Clones were called with MiXCR by TCRdb after fastp trimmed the public reads at Q25, and only in-frame beta chains were retained. Each CDR3 protein appears once, grouped with its most common genes and DNA. This sample is represented by 150,000 to 200,000 distinct CDR3 sequences; roughly 50% of them were singletons. The ten largest clones add up to 2.5% to 4% of the sample. Patients chosen for sequencing had shown expansion of CD8+CD57+ cells by flow cytometry. Sequenced sample: sorted CD4+, CD8+, or CD8+CD57+ T cells (not recorded which) from PBMCs. All receptors derive from a human donor with aplastic anemia.

V is TRBV24-1 and J is TRBJ1-4; D not certain. Looked up from germline, CDR1 is KGHDR and CDR2 is SFDVKD. The CDR3 is 15 amino acids. The V and J ends lost 5 bases and 8 bases respectively, with 17 bases between them. The CDR3 DNA is TGTGCCACCAGTGCTGAGACCAAAGGCGAGGAAAAACTGTTTTTT. Residues: CATSAETKGEEKLFF.

This clonotype was picked up many times. The rearrangement links TRBV7-2 to TRBJ2-1; no reliable D call. Trimming took 5 bases from V and 6 from J, leaving 8 bases between them. This CDR3 spans 12 amino acids. Germline assignment: CDR1 SGHTA and CDR2 FQGNSA. The CDR3 DNA is TGTGCCAGCAGCCCCCCGTCCAATGAGCAGTTCTTC. It yields the protein CASSPPSNEQFF.

V and J are TRBV19 and TRBJ2-3; 9 bases are shared with TRBD1. Germline V gives CDR1 LNHDA, CDR2 SQIVND (reference sequence). The CDR3 consists of 11 residues. V shed 5 bases and J 9 bases; nucleotides not matched to a gene: 0. This CDR3 is CASSGTGTQYF. CDR3 in DNA: TGTGCCAGTAGTGGGACAGGGACGCAGTATTTT.

A few counts support this clonotype. A read error is possible here, since a much larger clone lies one base away. This CDR3 is missing its conserved last phenylalanine or tryptophan, likely due to a read error. The chain employs TRBV12-3 or TRBV12-4 and TRBJ1-6; D is unclear. The CDR3 consists of 15 residues. Trimming cost V 3 bases and J 0 bases, with 6 bases left between them. The CDR3 reads CASSFADSYNSPLHS. CDR3 DNA: TGTGCCAGCAGTTTTGCAGACTCCTATAATTCACCCCTCCACTCT.

The chain has TRBV7-2 and TRBJ2-7; no reliable D call. The CDR3 has 12 amino acids. Germline V gives CDR1 SGHTA, CDR2 FQGNSA. The V end was cut by 4 bases, the J end by 6 bases, with 10 bases between. The DNA for the CDR3 is TGTGCCAGCAGCTCCGTTGGCGGCGAGCAGTACGTC. Protein product: CASSSVGGEQYV.

This clonotype was observed many times. The chain employs TRBV10-2 and TRBJ1-1, with D tentatively TRBD1 (6 bases). V lost 3 bases and J 7 bases, leaving 9 bases between the germline ends. The V gene's germline CDR1 is WSHSY and CDR2 SAAADI. The CDR3 runs to 12 residues. CDR3 coding DNA: TGCGCCAGCAGTGATAGGGGGTTTGAAGCTTTCTTT. Translated, it gives CASSDRGFEAFF.

This clonotype showed up many times. V gene TRBV6-4 combines with J gene TRBJ1-1; the match to TRBD1 covers 7 bases. There are 14 residues in the CDR3. The junction had 5 bases not matched to a gene; V was cut back by 6 bases and J by 1 base. Germline CDR1 is MRHNA and CDR2 is SNTAGT. This CDR3 is CASSKDRRNTEAFF. Written as DNA, the CDR3 is TGTGCCAGCAGCAAGGACAGGCGGAACACTGAAGCTTTCTTT.

The chain joins TRBV15 to TRBJ1-6; no reliable D call. The CDR3 consists of 18 residues. The germline V and J ends were trimmed by 0 bases and 11 bases, with 23 bases remaining between them. Per the germline V gene, CDR1 is LNHNV and CDR2 is YYDKDF (reference sequence). CDR3 protein: CATSRDKAKWRGSPPLHF. The CDR3 nucleotides are TGTGCCACCAGCAGAGATAAAGCCAAGTGGCGGGGTAGTCCACCCCTCCACTTT.

This clonotype showed up many times. The rearrangement links TRBV5-1 to TRBJ1-2, with a possible D match to TRBD1 (5 bases). V lost 5 bases, J lost 3 bases, and 14 bases lay in between. Germline lookup yields CDR1 SGHRS and CDR2 YFSETQ. The CDR3 spans 14 residues. CDR3: CASRIGTAHYGYTF. The CDR3 DNA reads as TGCGCCAGCAGGATCGGGACGGCACACTATGGCTACACCTTC.

Comments on this clonotype: This may stem from a read error, because a much larger clone lies one nucleotide away. The V call is TRBV5-1, the J call TRBJ2-2; D ambiguous. Germline V gene sequence: CDR1 SGHRS, CDR2 YFSETQ. V was trimmed by 0 bases and J by 5 bases, leaving 5 bases between them. This CDR3 has 13 residues. The CDR3 reads CASSLAATGELFF. The CDR3, as DNA: TGCGCCAGCAGCTTGGCCGCGACCGGGGAGCTGTTTTTT.

In this sample, this clonotype turned up a few times. A read error may be the cause here, since a much bigger clone is one base away. The chain carries TRBV11-2 and TRBJ1-5, with unresolved D. CDR3 length: 16 amino acids. Germline values: CDR1 SGHAT, CDR2 FQNNGV. CDR3 nucleotide sequence: TGTACCAGCAGCTTAGGGAGGCTCTCGGTAGGTCAGCCCCAGCATTTT. Translating gives CTSSLGRLSVGQPQHF.

The chain has TRBV5-1 and TRBJ2-4; maybe TRBD1 (6 bases). The CDR3 is made up of 17 amino acids. Germline CDR1 reads SGHRS; CDR2 reads YFSETQ. V was shortened by 0 bases and J by 0 bases, with 13 bases between the two germline ends. The CDR3 reads CASSLEGAGAAKNIQYF. CDR3 DNA sequence: TGCGCCAGCAGCTTGGAAGGGGCAGGGGCAGCCAAAAACATTCAGTACTTC.

V and J are TRBV2 and TRBJ1-2, with a possible D match to TRBD1 (5 bases). V gave up 2 bases and J gave up 8 bases, with 9 bases separating them. This CDR3 is 12 amino acids long. Germline V gene lookup returns CDR1 SNHLY and CDR2 FYNNEI. The CDR3 DNA reads as TGTGCCAGCAGTGAACCAGGGAGGGGCTACACCTTC. Translation: CASSEPGRGYTF.

This clonotype was seen a single time. The gene calls are TRBV15 and TRBJ1-5; TRBD1 matches 9 bases. Unmatched junction bases numbered 7, after V lost 5 bases and J lost 5 bases. CDR1 and CDR2 from the germline V gene are LNHNV and YYDKDF (reference sequence). The CDR3 totals 15 residues. The CDR3 DNA is TGTGCCACCAGCGCCGGGACAGGGTGGGATCAGCCCCAGCATTTT. It specifies CATSAGTGWDQPQHF.

In its sample, this clonotype was seen a few times. J is TRBJ2-3 and V is TRBV30, with TRBD2 as a possible D gene (6 bases). Per germline, CDR1 GTSNPN and CDR2 SVGIG (reference sequence). Trimming pared 1 base from V and 2 bases from J, leaving 13 bases between. The CDR3 is 15 residues long. The CDR3 coding sequence is TGTGCCTGGAGTGCCCTAGGAGGGGCCACAGATACGCAGTATTTT. Amino acid sequence: CAWSALGGATDTQYF.

In this sample, this clonotype turned up many times. This sequence joins TRBV4-1 and TRBJ1-4; D might be TRBD1 (6 bases). This CDR3 contains 15 residues. V was pared by 6 bases and J by 4 bases, with 15 bases between. Germline assignment: CDR1 MGHRA and CDR2 YSYEKL. For the CDR3, the DNA is TGCGCCAGCAGTCAACAACAGGGCATTAATGAAAAACTGTTTTTT. It encodes CASSQQQGINEKLFF.

In its sample, this clonotype was seen many times. This sequence joins TRBV20-1 and TRBJ2-5; no definite D call. The CDR3 is 11 residues long. Deletions cut 1 base from V and 5 bases from J, with 5 bases between. Germline V CDR1 and CDR2: DFQATT, SNEGSKA (reference sequence). The CDR3 sequence is CSARGSETQYF. CDR3 DNA sequence: TGCAGTGCTAGAGGATCGGAGACCCAGTACTTC.